Listed here is a single T cell receptor beta chain. Its antigen is currently unknown. The data were obtained in a study of glioma-infiltrating T cells after dendritic cell vaccination. Points from the study as a whole: Estimated pretreatment TIL content predicted outcome after dendritic cell vaccination.

Up to 2 ug genomic DNA was used for TCRB CDR3 amplification. Amplification used 60 V beta primers and 13 J beta primers. Profiling relied on immunoSEQ multiplex PCR, and the TCRdb table lists in-frame clones only, not all of them. The table has some 70,000 clones, about four fifths seen once. The TCR originated in a human donor with glioblastoma. The specimen comprised blood, sampled before dendritic cell vaccination.

The CDR3 here is CASSLNFYARDKYNYGYTF. CDR3 DNA: TGCGCCAGCAGTCTGAATTTTTACGCCCGGGACAAATATAACTATGGCTACACCTTC. The chain uses TRBV23-1 and TRBJ1-2, with D possibly matching TRBD1 (6 bases). TRBV23-1 is known as an ORF, though its function is uncertain. V lost 4 bases, J lost 1 base, and 25 bases lay in between. The CDR3 covers 19 residues.